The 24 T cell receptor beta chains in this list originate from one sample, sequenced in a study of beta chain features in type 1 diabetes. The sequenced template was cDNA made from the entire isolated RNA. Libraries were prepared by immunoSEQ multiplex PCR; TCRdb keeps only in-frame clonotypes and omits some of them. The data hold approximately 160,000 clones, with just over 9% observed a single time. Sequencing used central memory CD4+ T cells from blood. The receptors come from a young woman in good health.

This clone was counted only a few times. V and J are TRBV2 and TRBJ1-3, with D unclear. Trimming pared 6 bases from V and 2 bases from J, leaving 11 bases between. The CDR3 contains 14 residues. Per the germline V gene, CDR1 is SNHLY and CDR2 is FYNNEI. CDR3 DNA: TGTGCCAGCAGCCCATCAGAAGCTGGAAACACCATATATTTT. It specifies CASSPSEAGNTIYF. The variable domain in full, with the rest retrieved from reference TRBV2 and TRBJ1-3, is EPEVTQTPSHQVTQMGQEVILRCVPISNHLYFYWYRQILGQKVEFLVSFYNNEISEKSEIFDDQFSVERPDGSNFTLKIRSTKLEDSAMYFCASSPSEAGNTIYFGEGSWLTVV.

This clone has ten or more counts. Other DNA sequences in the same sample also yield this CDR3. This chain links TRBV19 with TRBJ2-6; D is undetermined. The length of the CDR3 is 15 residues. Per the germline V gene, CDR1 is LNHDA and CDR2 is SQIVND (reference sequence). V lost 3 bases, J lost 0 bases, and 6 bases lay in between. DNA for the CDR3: TGTGCCAGTAGTATCATTTCCTCTGGGGCCAACGTCCTGACTTTC. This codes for CASSIISSGANVLTF.

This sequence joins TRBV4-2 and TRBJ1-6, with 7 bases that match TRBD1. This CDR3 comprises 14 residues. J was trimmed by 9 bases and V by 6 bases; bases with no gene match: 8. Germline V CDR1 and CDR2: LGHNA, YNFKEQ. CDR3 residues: CASRPGQSGSPLHF. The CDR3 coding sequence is TGTGCCAGCAGGCCGGGACAGAGCGGTTCACCCCTCCACTTT.

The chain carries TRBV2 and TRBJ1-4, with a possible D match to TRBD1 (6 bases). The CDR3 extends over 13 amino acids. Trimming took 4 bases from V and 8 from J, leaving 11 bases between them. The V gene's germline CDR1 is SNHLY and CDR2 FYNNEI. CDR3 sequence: CASSARGGEKLFF. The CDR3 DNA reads TGTGCCAGCAGTGCCAGGGGAGGGGAAAAACTGTTTTTT.

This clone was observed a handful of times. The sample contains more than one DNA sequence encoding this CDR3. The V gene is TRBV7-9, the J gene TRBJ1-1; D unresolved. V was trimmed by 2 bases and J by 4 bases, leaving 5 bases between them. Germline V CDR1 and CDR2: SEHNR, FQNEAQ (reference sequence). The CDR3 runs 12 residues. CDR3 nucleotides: TGTGCCAGCAGCTTACAGGTCACTGAAGCTTTCTTT. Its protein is CASSLQVTEAFF. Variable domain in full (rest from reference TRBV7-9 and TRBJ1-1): DTGVSQNPRHKITKRGQNVTFRCDPISEHNRLYWYRQTLGQGPEFLTYFQNEAQLEKSRLLSDRFSAERPKGSFSTLEIQRTEQGDSAMYLCASSLQVTEAFFGQGTRLTVV.

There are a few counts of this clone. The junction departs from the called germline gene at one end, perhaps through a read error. The DNA of the CDR3 is TGTGCTAGCAGCTTAGCGTCGGGAGATGAGCAGTACTTC. Protein sequence: CASSLASGDEQYF. The V and J genes are TRBV7-7 and TRBJ2-7, with D possibly being TRBD2 (6 bases). CDR3 length equals 13 residues. The germline CDR1 and CDR2 sequences are SSHAT and FNYEAQ (reference sequence). The variable domain in full, with the rest retrieved from reference TRBV7-7 and TRBJ2-7, is GAGVSQSPRYKVTKRGQDVTLRCDPISSHATLYWYQQALGQGPEFLTYFNYEAQPDKSGLPSDRFSAERPEGSISTLTIQRTEQRDSAMYRCASSLASGDEQYFGPGTRLTVT.

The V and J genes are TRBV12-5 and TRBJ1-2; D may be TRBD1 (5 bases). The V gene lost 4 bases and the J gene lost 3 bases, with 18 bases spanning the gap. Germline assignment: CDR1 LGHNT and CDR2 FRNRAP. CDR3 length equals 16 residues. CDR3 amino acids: CASGSFSGTLHYGYTF. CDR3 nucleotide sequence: TGTGCTAGTGGTTCCTTTTCCGGGACTCTCCACTATGGCTACACCTTC. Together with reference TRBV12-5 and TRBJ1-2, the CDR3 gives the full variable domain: DARVTQTPRHKVTEMGQEVTMRCQPILGHNTVFWYRQTMMQGLELLAYFRNRAPLDDSGMPKDRFSAEMPDATLATLKIQPSEPRDSAVYFCASGSFSGTLHYGYTFGSGTRLTVV.

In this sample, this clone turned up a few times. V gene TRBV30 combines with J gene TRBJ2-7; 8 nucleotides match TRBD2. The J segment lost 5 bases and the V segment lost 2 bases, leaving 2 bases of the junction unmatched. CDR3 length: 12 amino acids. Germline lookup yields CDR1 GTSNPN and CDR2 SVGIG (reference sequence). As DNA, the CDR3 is TGTGCCTGGAGTCGGACTAGCAACGAGCAGTACTTC. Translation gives CAWSRTSNEQYF.

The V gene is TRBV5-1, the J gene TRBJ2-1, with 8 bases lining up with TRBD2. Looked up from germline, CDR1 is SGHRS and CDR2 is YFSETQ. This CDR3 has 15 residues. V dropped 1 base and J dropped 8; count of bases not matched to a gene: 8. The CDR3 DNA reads TGCGCCAGCAGCTTGCTAAGCGGGAGTCAGGATGAGCAGTTCTTC. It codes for CASSLLSGSQDEQFF.

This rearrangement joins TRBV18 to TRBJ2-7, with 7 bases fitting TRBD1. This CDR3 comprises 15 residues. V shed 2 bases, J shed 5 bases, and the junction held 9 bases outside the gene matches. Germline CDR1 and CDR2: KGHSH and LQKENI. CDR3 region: CASSPNPTGPDEQYF. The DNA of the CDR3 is TGTGCCAGCTCACCAAACCCGACAGGGCCCGACGAGCAGTACTTC.

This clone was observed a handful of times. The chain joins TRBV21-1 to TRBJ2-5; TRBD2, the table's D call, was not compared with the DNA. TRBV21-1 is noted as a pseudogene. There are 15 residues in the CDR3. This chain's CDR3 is CAIGVDGCLPETQYF. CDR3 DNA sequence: TGTGCCATCGGGGTGGACGGCTGCCTTCCAGAGACCCAGTACTTC.

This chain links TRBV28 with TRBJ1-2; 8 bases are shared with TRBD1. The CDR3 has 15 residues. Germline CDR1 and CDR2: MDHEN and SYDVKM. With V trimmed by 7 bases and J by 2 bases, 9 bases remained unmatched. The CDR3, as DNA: TGTGCCAGCATGGCGGGGACAGGCCAAAACTATGGCTACACCTTC. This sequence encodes CASMAGTGQNYGYTF.

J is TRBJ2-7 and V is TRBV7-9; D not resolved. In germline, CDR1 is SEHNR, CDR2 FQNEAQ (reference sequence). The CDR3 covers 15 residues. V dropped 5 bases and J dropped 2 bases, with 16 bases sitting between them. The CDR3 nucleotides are TGTGCCAGCAGCCCCCCAAGAGTTGGTCCCTACGAGCAGTACTTC. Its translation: CASSPPRVGPYEQYF. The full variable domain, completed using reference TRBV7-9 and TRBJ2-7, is DTGVSQNPRHKITKRGQNVTFRCDPISEHNRLYWYRQTLGQGPEFLTYFQNEAQLEKSRLLSDRFSAERPKGSFSTLEIQRTEQGDSAMYLCASSPPRVGPYEQYFGPGTRLTVT.

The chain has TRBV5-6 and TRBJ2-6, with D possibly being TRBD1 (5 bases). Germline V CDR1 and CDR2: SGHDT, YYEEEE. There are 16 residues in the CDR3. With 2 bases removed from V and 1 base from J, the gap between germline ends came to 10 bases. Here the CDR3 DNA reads TGTGCCAGCAGCTTTAAGGGGATTTCTGGGGCCAACGTCCTGACTTTC. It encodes CASSFKGISGANVLTF. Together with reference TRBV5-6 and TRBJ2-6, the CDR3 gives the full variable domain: DAGVTQSPTHLIKTRGQQVTLRCSPKSGHDTVSWYQQALGQGPQFIFQYYEEEERQRGNFPDRFSGHQFPNYSSELNVNALLLGDSALYLCASSFKGISGANVLTFGAGSRLTVL.

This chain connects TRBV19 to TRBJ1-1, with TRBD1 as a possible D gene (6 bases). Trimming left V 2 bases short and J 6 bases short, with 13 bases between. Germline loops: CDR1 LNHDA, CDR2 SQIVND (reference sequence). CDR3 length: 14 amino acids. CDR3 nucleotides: TGTGCCAGTAGTATAATGGACAGAGAATCTGAAGCTTTCTTT. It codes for CASSIMDRESEAFF.

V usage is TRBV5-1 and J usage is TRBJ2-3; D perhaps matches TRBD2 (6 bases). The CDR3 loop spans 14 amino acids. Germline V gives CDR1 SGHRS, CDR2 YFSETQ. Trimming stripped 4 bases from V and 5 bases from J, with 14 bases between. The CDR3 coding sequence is TGCGCCAGCAGCCCCATTGTGGAGGGAGATACGCAGTATTTT. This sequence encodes CASSPIVEGDTQYF.

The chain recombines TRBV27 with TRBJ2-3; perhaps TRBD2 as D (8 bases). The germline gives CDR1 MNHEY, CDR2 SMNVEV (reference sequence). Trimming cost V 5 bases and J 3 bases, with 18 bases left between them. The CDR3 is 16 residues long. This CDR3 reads CASSREGTGATDTQYF. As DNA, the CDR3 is TGTGCCAGCAGTCGGGAGGGAACAGGGGCAACAGATACGCAGTATTTT.

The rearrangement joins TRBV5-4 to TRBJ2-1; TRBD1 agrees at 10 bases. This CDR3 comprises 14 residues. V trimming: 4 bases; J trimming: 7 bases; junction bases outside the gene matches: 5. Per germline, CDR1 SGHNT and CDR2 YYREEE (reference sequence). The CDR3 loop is CASSTGTGVNEQFF. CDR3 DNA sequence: TGTGCCAGCAGCACCGGGACAGGGGTTAATGAGCAGTTCTTC.

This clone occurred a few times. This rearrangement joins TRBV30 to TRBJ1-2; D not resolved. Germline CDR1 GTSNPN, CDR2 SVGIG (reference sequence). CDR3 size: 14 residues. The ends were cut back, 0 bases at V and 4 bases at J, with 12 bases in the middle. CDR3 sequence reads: CAWSVSVRSYGYTF. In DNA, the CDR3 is TGTGCCTGGAGTGTTTCAGTGAGGAGCTATGGCTACACCTTC. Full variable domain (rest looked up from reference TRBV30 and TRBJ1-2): SQTIHQWPATLVQPVGSPLSLECTVEGTSNPNLYWYRQAAGRGLQLLFYSVGIGQISSEVPQNLSASRPQDRQFILSSKKLLLSDSGFYLCAWSVSVRSYGYTFGSGTRLTVV.

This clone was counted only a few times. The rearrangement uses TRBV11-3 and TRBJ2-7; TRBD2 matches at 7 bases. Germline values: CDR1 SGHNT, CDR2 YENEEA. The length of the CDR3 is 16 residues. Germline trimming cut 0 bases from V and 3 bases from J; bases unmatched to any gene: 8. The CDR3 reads CASSLESVERGYEQYF. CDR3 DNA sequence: TGTGCCAGCAGCTTAGAGTCGGTCGAGCGGGGCTACGAGCAGTACTTC.

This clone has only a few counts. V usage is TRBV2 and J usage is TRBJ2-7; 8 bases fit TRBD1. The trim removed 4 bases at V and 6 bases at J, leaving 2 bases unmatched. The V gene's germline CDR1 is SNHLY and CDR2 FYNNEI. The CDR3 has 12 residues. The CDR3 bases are TGTGCCAGCAGTGTTGACAGGGGCGAGCAGTACTTC. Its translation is CASSVDRGEQYF.

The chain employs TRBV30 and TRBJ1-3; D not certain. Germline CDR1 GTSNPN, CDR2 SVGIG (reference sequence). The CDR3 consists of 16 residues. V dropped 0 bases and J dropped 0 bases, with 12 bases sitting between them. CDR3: CAWSVPMSFSGNTIYF. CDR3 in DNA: TGTGCCTGGAGTGTACCTATGAGCTTCTCTGGAAACACCATATATTTT.

CDR3 DNA sequence: TGTGCCAGCTTCCCACCCCTGGGACAGGGGACCGCTGAAGCTTTCTTT. Amino acid sequence: CASFPPLGQGTAEAFF. The chain has TRBV7-3 and TRBJ1-1; 10 bases are shared with TRBD1. The germline V gene encodes CDR1 SGHTA and CDR2 FQGTGA. The V segment lost 8 bases and the J segment 6 bases; nucleotides outside the gene matches: 15. CDR3 length: 16 residues.

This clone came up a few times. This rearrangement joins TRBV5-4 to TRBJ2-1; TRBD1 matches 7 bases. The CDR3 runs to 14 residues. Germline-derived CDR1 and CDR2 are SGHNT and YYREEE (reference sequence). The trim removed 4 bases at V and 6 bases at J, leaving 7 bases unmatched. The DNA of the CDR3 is TGTGCCAGCAGCCGACAGGGCGAGAGCAATGAGCAGTTCTTC. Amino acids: CASSRQGESNEQFF.